In its sample, the clone carrying this TCR beta chain was seen once. The antigen is not known. The sample belongs to a study of CD8 T cells in ankylosing spondylitis. Study outcomes and limitations: Seemingly characteristic of ankylosing spondylitis blood was a TCR beta motif consisting of about 8 highly homologous variants. Matched ankylosing spondylitis synovial fluid reportedly contained a significantly enriched population of disease-linked clones. CD8+ disease-linked clones were present at relatively low frequencies in blood.

The CDR3 spans 14 residues. Germline V gene sequence: CDR1 SGHDT, CDR2 YYEEEE. The V and J ends lost 4 bases and 8 bases respectively, with 18 bases between them. Quantitative molecular-barcoded 5'-RACE generated the TCR beta libraries. TCRdb used MiXCR to reprocess the 5' RACE reads, holding one entry per CDR3 protein. The sample includes some 130,000 distinct CDR3 sequences, roughly 10% of them seen just once. The sequenced sample was blood, either unsorted or a sorted T cell fraction (not recorded which). This sequence joins TRBV5-6 and TRBJ1-1, with D unresolved. The TCR sequence derives from a female donor with ankylosing spondylitis or in good health (not recorded which). Here the CDR3 reads CASSPLDAPREAFF. The CDR3 DNA reads as TGTGCCAGCAGCCCCCTGGATGCGCCCAGGGAAGCTTTCTTT.